The 13 T cell receptor beta chains below all came from one sample that was sequenced in a study of blood T cells in healthy people across ages. Then a second PCR, running roughly 7 to 11 cycles, was carried out with a sample-barcoded 5' primer and a J-beta primer mix. One entry per CDR3 protein results from TCRdb running MiXCR on the 5' RACE reads. The table has 1.5 million to 2 million distinct CDR3 sequences, around 50% seen once; the top ten hold about 2.1%. The sequencing sample was made of blood. The receptor set was obtained from a woman aged 40-49 years in good health.

J is TRBJ2-1 and V is TRBV5-4, with TRBD1 matching 8 bases. Germline V gives CDR1 SGHNT, CDR2 YYREEE (reference sequence). CDR3 size: 16 residues. The V gene end was trimmed by 0 bases and the J gene end by 9 bases; junction bases not matched to a gene: 11. CDR3 nucleotides: TGTGCCAGCAGCTTGGGCCTGGACAGGGTCGGTAGTGAGCAGTTCTTC. Protein sequence: CASSLGLDRVGSEQFF.

The V call is TRBV4-1, the J call TRBJ1-2; 8 bases are a match to TRBD1. CDR1 and CDR2 from the germline V gene are MGHRA and YSYEKL. This CDR3 region has 13 residues. V lost 1 base to trimming and J lost 10 bases; unmatched junction nucleotides: 5. The CDR3 nucleotides read TGCGCCAGCAGCCAAGCAGGGCAGGGGGCCTACACCTTC. It translates to CASSQAGQGAYTF.

This clonotype was recorded many times. This chain links TRBV7-2 with TRBJ2-7; maybe TRBD1 (5 bases). Trimming left V 1 base short and J 7 bases short, with 11 bases between. The germline gives CDR1 SGHTA, CDR2 FQGNSA. The CDR3 is made up of 13 amino acids. The CDR3 DNA reads as TGTGCCAGCAGCTTAGGAACCCAGGGAGAGCAGTACTTC. It codes for CASSLGTQGEQYF.

The CDR3 is CASSVEAGRETQYF. In DNA, the CDR3 is TGCGCCAGCAGCGTGGAGGCAGGGCGAGAGACCCAGTACTTC. The V and J genes are TRBV5-1 and TRBJ2-5, with D possibly called TRBD1 or TRBD2 (5 bases each). The V gene lost 4 bases and the J gene lost 4 bases, with 14 bases spanning the gap. The CDR3 totals 14 residues. The germline CDR1 and CDR2 sequences are SGHRS and YFSETQ. The whole variable domain, filled in from reference TRBV5-1 and TRBJ2-5, reads KAGVTQTPRYLIKTRGQQVTLSCSPISGHRSVSWYQQTPGQGLQFLFEYFSETQRNKGNFPGRFSGRQFSNSRSEMNVSTLELGDSALYLCASSVEAGRETQYFGPGTRLLVL.

The CDR3 here is CASSEQGVGEQFF. The CDR3, as DNA: TGTGCCAGCAGTGAACAGGGAGTAGGTGAGCAGTTCTTC. This chain connects TRBV2 to TRBJ2-1; D assignment may be TRBD1 or TRBD2 (5 bases each). Looked up from germline, CDR1 is SNHLY and CDR2 is FYNNEI. The CDR3 has 13 residues. V lost 2 bases, J lost 9 bases, and 11 bases lay in between.

Only one count was recorded for this clonotype. This may come from a read error, since a much larger clone is one base off. The gene calls are TRBV4-3 and TRBJ2-3; D unresolved. The CDR3 spans 15 residues. CDR1 LGHNA and CDR2 YSLEER come from the germline V gene. The ends were cut back, 2 bases at V and 2 bases at J, with 11 bases in the middle. The CDR3 DNA follows: TGCGCCAGCAGCCAAAGGGCCAGTTACACAGATACGCAGTATTTT. Its translation is CASSQRASYTDTQYF.

This clonotype came up a few times. The V gene is TRBV6-2 or TRBV6-3, the J gene TRBJ2-5; D uncertain. Trimming took 0 bases from V and 2 from J, leaving 7 bases between them. The CDR3 length is 14 residues. Germline V gene data show CDR1 as MNHEY and CDR2 as SVGEGT. The CDR3 is CASSYSIVQETQYF. The DNA of the CDR3 is TGTGCCAGCAGTTACTCGATAGTTCAAGAGACCCAGTACTTC.

The chain employs TRBV6-1 and TRBJ2-1, with D perhaps matching TRBD1 or TRBD2 (5 bases each). CDR3 length: 14 residues. Trimming left V 7 bases short and J 5 bases short, with 15 bases between. The germline V gene encodes CDR1 MNHNS and CDR2 SASEGT. Here the CDR3 reads CASTTSGAHNEQFF. In DNA, the CDR3 is TGTGCCAGCACCACCTCCGGGGCACACAATGAGCAGTTCTTC.

J is TRBJ2-1 and V is TRBV18; D is possibly TRBD1 (6 bases). Trimming took off 3 bases at V and 4 bases at J, with 13 bases between the two ends. This CDR3 has 15 amino acids. The V gene's germline CDR1 is KGHSH and CDR2 LQKENI. CDR3: CASSPTTGLYNEQFF. The CDR3, as DNA: TGTGCCAGCTCACCCACGACAGGACTTTACAATGAGCAGTTCTTC.

This chain links TRBV29-1 with TRBJ2-3, with 8 bases that match TRBD2. CDR1 is SQVTM and CDR2 is ANQGSEA in the germline V gene. The CDR3 runs 16 residues. Germline trimming cut 0 bases from V and 4 bases from J; bases unmatched to any gene: 9. CDR3 sequence reads: CSVEDIAGRGSDTQYF. The CDR3 DNA reads as TGCAGCGTTGAAGATATAGCGGGGAGGGGCTCAGATACGCAGTATTTT.

V and J are TRBV6-2 or TRBV6-3 and TRBJ2-4; maybe TRBD2 (6 bases). The V end lost 0 bases, the J end lost 0 bases, and 18 bases lay between the germline ends. Germline CDR1 and CDR2: MNHEY and SVGEGT. There are 19 residues in the CDR3. The CDR3 sequence is CASSYSGGEPSPAKNIQYF. The CDR3, as DNA: TGTGCCAGCAGTTACTCAGGCGGGGAGCCCAGTCCAGCCAAAAACATTCAGTACTTC.

The chain employs TRBV6-2 or TRBV6-3 and TRBJ2-3; D remains ambiguous. CDR3 size: 15 residues. Germline V gives CDR1 MNHEY, CDR2 SVGEGT. The germline V and J ends were trimmed by 4 bases and 3 bases, with 14 bases remaining between them. The DNA for the CDR3 is TGTGCCAGCAGTTGGTATCGAGGCAGTACAGATACGCAGTATTTT. It is translated as CASSWYRGSTDTQYF.

The chain is built from TRBV6-2 or TRBV6-3 and TRBJ2-1, with TRBD2 matching 12 bases. Germline CDR1 MNHEY, CDR2 SVGEGT. V was clipped by 6 bases and J by 7 bases; unmatched bases: 7. The CDR3 consists of 15 residues. For the CDR3, the DNA is TGTGCCAGCAGCCTAGCGGGGGGGCGGTCGAATGAGCAGTTCTTC. Translating gives CASSLAGGRSNEQFF.